This T cell receptor (beta chain) emerged from a study of CDR3 diversity in severe acne. TCRdb passed the PCR reads through MiXCR, listing each CDR3 protein once. The repertoire holds more than 85,000 distinct CDR3 sequences, 45% to 55% seen once, with 9.5% to 13% in the top ten. After removal of 4 bases from V and 6 bases from J, the junction contained 8 bases not matched to a gene. Germline V gives CDR1 SGDLS, CDR2 YYNGEE. This CDR3 spans 15 amino acids. Material for sequencing was blood. The rearrangement joins TRBV9 to TRBJ2-2, with 8 positions matching TRBD2. This sequence originates from a male donor in good health, serving as a control. The CDR3 nucleotides are TGTGCCAGCAGCTTAAGAGGGACTAGTCCCGGGGAGCTGTTTTTT. This gives the protein CASSLRGTSPGELFF.